What follows describes a single T cell receptor beta chain. This CDR3 is also generated by other DNA sequences in the sample. CDR1 SGHTA and CDR2 FQGNSA come from the germline V gene. CDR3 length: 14 amino acids. The junction had 3 bases not matched to a gene; V was cut back by 5 bases and J by 1 base. Some clones are missing from TCRdb's copy, which holds only in-frame ones; the method was immunoSEQ multiplex PCR. The sample comprises 150,000 to 200,000 clones, roughly 81% of which are singletons, and 12% rests with the top ten. The data belong to a study of blood T cell repertoires in COVID-19. This chain links TRBV7-2 with TRBJ1-1, with 8 bases identical to TRBD1. Sequencing input: peripheral blood. The source is a woman older than 75 with COVID-19, enrolled during active disease. CDR3 in amino acids: CASSLGQGNTEAFF. The CDR3 DNA sequence: TGTGCCAGCAGCCTCGGACAGGGGAACACTGAAGCTTTCTTT.